One and the same sample provided the 17 T cell receptor beta chains below, sequenced in a study of blood T cells in healthy people across ages (dated by TCRdb to 2015 to 2017). Library preparation was by 5' RACE. Sequencing instrument: Illumina HiSeq 2500. A second 7 to 11 cycle PCR used a sample-barcoded 5' primer and a J-beta primer mix. TCRdb reworked the public reads: Q25 trimming with fastp, MiXCR clone assembly, productive beta chains retained. Rows matching on CDR3 protein sequence are summarized as one entry with the most common DNA and genes. Within this sample are 1.5 million or so distinct CDR3 sequences, with approximately 39% of them counted one time only. Clones ranked in the top ten supply under 5% of the sample. Material: blood. These receptor sequences come from a woman aged 18-29 years in good health.

This clonotype was picked up a small number of times. The chain combines TRBV4-2 with TRBJ2-1; 8 bases are a match to TRBD2. Germline V lookup: CDR1 LGHNA, CDR2 YNFKEQ. The trim removed 5 bases at V and 10 bases at J, leaving 13 bases unmatched. This CDR3 is built from 15 residues. The CDR3 loop is CASSKLVRTSKEQFF. The CDR3 region has the DNA TGTGCCAGCAGCAAATTAGTTCGGACTAGCAAAGAGCAGTTCTTC.

In this sample, this clonotype turned up a few times. The V call is TRBV25-1, the J call TRBJ1-2; D unresolved. Trimming left V 4 bases short and J 8 bases short, with 14 bases between. Germline V gives CDR1 MGHDK, CDR2 SYGVNS. This CDR3 has 13 residues. CDR3 loop: CASSGPGIGGYTF. CDR3 DNA: TGTGCCAGCAGTGGTCCGGGGATCGGAGGCTACACCTTC.

The chain joins TRBV4-3 to TRBJ1-1; maybe TRBD1 (6 bases). Germline CDR1 reads LGHNA; CDR2 reads YSLEER. The CDR3 is 16 residues long. Trimming stripped 0 bases from V and 0 bases from J, with 11 bases between. In DNA, the CDR3 is TGCGCCAGCAGCCAAGAACGGGGGCTCATGAACACTGAAGCTTTCTTT. Its translation is CASSQERGLMNTEAFF.

The chain recombines TRBV7-2 with TRBJ2-5; D uncertain. The V end was cut by 10 bases, the J end by 1 base, with 10 bases between. This CDR3 contains 12 residues. In germline, CDR1 is SGHTA, CDR2 FQGNSA. The CDR3 coding sequence is TGTGCCACTTCTGTGGTCCAAGAGACCCAGTACTTC. It encodes CATSVVQETQYF.

The sample holds a few counts of this clonotype. V gene TRBV9 combines with J gene TRBJ2-3; 7 nucleotides match TRBD2. The CDR3 totals 14 residues. The junction had 3 bases not matched to a gene; V was cut back by 2 bases and J by 3 bases. CDR1 is SGDLS, CDR2 YYNGEE, per germline. The CDR3 nucleotides read TGTGCCAGCAGCGTCCGAGCGGGAACAGATACGCAGTATTTT. This sequence encodes CASSVRAGTDTQYF.

There are a few counts of this clonotype. The rearrangement joins TRBV20-1 to TRBJ1-2, with D unresolved. Germline V gene sequence: CDR1 DFQATT, CDR2 SNEGSKA (reference sequence). There are 11 residues in the CDR3. Trimming stripped 6 bases from V and 4 bases from J, with 9 bases between. In DNA form, the CDR3 reads TGCAGTGCAGTGGCGGGCTATGGCTACACCTTC. It is translated as CSAVAGYGYTF.

The V gene is TRBV6-1, the J gene TRBJ1-2; no definite D call. The ends were cut back, 1 base at V and 7 bases at J, with 10 bases in the middle. The germline CDR1 and CDR2 sequences are MNHNS and SASEGT. The CDR3 is 13 residues long. CDR3 loop: CASSEVWASGYTF. The CDR3, as DNA: TGTGCCAGCAGTGAAGTCTGGGCCTCTGGCTACACCTTC.

V gene TRBV7-9 combines with J gene TRBJ1-2; D is unresolved. The germline V and J ends were trimmed by 5 bases and 7 bases, with 11 bases remaining between them. From germline, CDR1 is SEHNR and CDR2 FQNEAQ (reference sequence). The CDR3 is made up of 12 amino acids. CDR3 nucleotide sequence: TGTGCCAGCAGCCCCGTCGGTGGTGGCTACACCTTC. Residues: CASSPVGGGYTF. Combining the CDR3 with reference TRBV7-9 and TRBJ1-2 gives the whole variable domain DTGVSQNPRHKITKRGQNVTFRCDPISEHNRLYWYRQTLGQGPEFLTYFQNEAQLEKSRLLSDRFSAERPKGSFSTLEIQRTEQGDSAMYLCASSPVGGGYTFGSGTRLTVV.

The V gene is TRBV28, the J gene TRBJ1-6; maybe TRBD1 (5 bases). Germline values: CDR1 MDHEN, CDR2 SYDVKM. The ends were cut back, 7 bases at V and 9 bases at J, with 22 bases in the middle. The CDR3 consists of 16 residues. CDR3 sequence: CASTFGGASRSSPLHF. CDR3 nucleotides: TGTGCCAGCACTTTTGGGGGAGCTAGCCGGAGTTCACCCCTCCACTTT.

V gene TRBV7-2 combines with J gene TRBJ2-1, with 8 bases matching TRBD2. V was pared by 4 bases and J by 7 bases, with 9 bases of the junction left unmatched. The CDR3 is 15 amino acids. Germline CDR1 SGHTA, CDR2 FQGNSA. This CDR3 reads CASSSLGGGLNEQFF. CDR3 bases: TGTGCCAGCAGCTCACTGGGCGGGGGGCTTAATGAGCAGTTCTTC.

The chain recombines TRBV4-2 with TRBJ1-6; D is unresolved. The CDR3 covers 14 residues. Germline lookup yields CDR1 LGHNA and CDR2 YNFKEQ. V gave up 0 bases and J gave up 11 bases, with 11 bases separating them. As DNA, the CDR3 is TGTGCCAGCAGCCAAGAAGGCCCCGAGGCACCCCTCCACTTT. Protein sequence: CASSQEGPEAPLHF.

This clonotype was seen a few times. The CDR3 region is CSASDASLQNIQYF. The CDR3 DNA follows: TGCAGTGCTAGCGACGCCAGCCTCCAAAACATTCAGTACTTC. The V call is TRBV20-1, the J call TRBJ2-4; D remains ambiguous. This CDR3 is built from 14 residues. From germline, CDR1 is DFQATT and CDR2 SNEGSKA (reference sequence). The V gene lost 3 bases and the J gene lost 5 bases, with 14 bases spanning the gap.

Details on this clonotype: A junction end diverges from the germline sequence, so it may reflect a read error. This sequence joins TRBV20-1 and TRBJ1-2, with a tentative D call TRBD1 (5 bases). CDR1 is DFQATT, CDR2 SNEGSKA, per germline (reference sequence). The CDR3 has 12 residues. The CDR3 sequence: CRARGESYGYTF. The CDR3, as DNA: TGCAGGGCTAGAGGGGAGAGCTATGGCTACACCTTC.

The rearrangement links TRBV27 to TRBJ2-1; tentatively, D is TRBD2 (6 bases). Per germline, CDR1 MNHEY and CDR2 SMNVEV (reference sequence). V shed 3 bases and J shed 8 bases, with 8 bases lying between them. The CDR3 contains 12 residues. The CDR3 DNA is TGTGCCAGCAGTTTCGCGGGGCATGAGCAGTTCTTC. Its protein is CASSFAGHEQFF.

CDR3: CASSTDREVVKLFF. Here the CDR3 DNA reads TGTGCCAGCAGTACGGACAGGGAAGTAGTAAAACTGTTTTTT. The V gene is TRBV6-5, the J gene TRBJ1-4; 8 nucleotides line up with TRBD1. Germline CDR1 and CDR2: MNHEY and SVGAGI. The CDR3 extends over 14 amino acids. V lost 5 bases and J lost 10; bases outside the gene matches: 9.

J is TRBJ2-4 and V is TRBV5-1; D not certain. The J call may be incorrect, as the DNA end agrees better with TRBJ2-7. This CDR3 is built from 16 residues. From germline, CDR1 is SGHRS and CDR2 YFSETQ. The CDR3 here is CASSLAIDLRAYEQYF. The CDR3 DNA follows: TGCGCCAGCAGCTTGGCCATAGATCTTCGGGCCTACGAGCAGTACTTC.

For this clonotype: This may come from a read error, since a much larger clone is one base off. This chain joins TRBV29-1 and TRBJ2-3; 7 positions match TRBD1. The CDR3 runs to 13 residues. The germline CDR1 and CDR2 sequences are SQVTM and ANQGSEA. The CDR3 DNA reads TGCAGAGGAGGAGACAGGGCAACAGATACGCAGTATTTT. Translating gives CRGGDRATDTQYF.